Listed below are T cell receptor beta chains from one sample, sequenced in a study of T cell repertoires in ileal Crohn's disease. The method was immunoSEQ multiplex PCR; TCRdb's version includes in-frame clones alone and lacks a portion of them. Found here are some 60,000 clones, around nine tenths of them singletons; the top ten hold about 2%. Sequenced sample: ileal tissue. These receptors originate from an adult with Crohn's disease. The CDR3 runs from the conserved cysteine through the conserved F or W. D genes are given only for firm matches. The size entry is marked missing in some rows and otherwise reads once, few, many or a size class.

j_call clone_size cdr3_length d_call v_call cdr3_nt cdr3_aa
TRBJ1-1 NA 12 NA TRBV7-9 TGTGCCAGCAGCCGTAGCGGAGTGCTAGCTTTCTTT CASSRSGVLAFF
TRBJ2-7 once 15 NA TRBV4-3 TGCGCCAGCAGCCAGACCAGGGTCTTGTCCCGAGAGCAGTACTTC CASSQTRVLSREQYF
TRBJ2-7 once 12 NA TRBV27 TGTGCCAGCAGTCCGAGCTCCTACGAGCAGTACTTC CASSPSSYEQYF
TRBJ2-3 NA 15 NA TRBV7-2 TGTGCCAGCAGCTTGGTGGGGCAGAACACAGATACGCAGTATTTT CASSLVGQNTDTQYF
TRBJ2-5 NA 15 NA TRBV2 TGTGCCAGCAGTCTGGCGAGGGTTTCGAGAGAGACCCAGTACTTC CASSLARVSRETQYF
TRBJ2-5 NA 13 NA TRBV2 TGTGCCAGCAGGACAGGCCCCCAAGGTACCCAGTACTTC CASRTGPQGTQYF
TRBJ2-7 NA 14 NA TRBV9 TGTGCCAGCAGCGTCGGGACACGGTCCTACGAGCAGTACTTC CASSVGTRSYEQYF
TRBJ2-3 NA 14 NA TRBV2 TGTGCCAGCAGTGAAGATCTATTTTCAGATACGCAGTATTTT CASSEDLFSDTQYF
TRBJ1-6 NA 15 TRBD1 TRBV25-1 TGTGCCAGCAGTCAGGGGGGAACCTATAATTCACCCCTCCACTTT CASSQGGTYNSPLHF
TRBJ1-1 NA 13 NA TRBV7-2 TGTGCCAGCAGCCCCCCGGTTCGATCGGAAGCTTTCTTT CASSPPVRSEAFF
TRBJ2-5 NA 15 NA TRBV2 TGTGCCAGCAGTGACGGGGGCAGGGGGGAAGAGACCCAGTACTTC CASSDGGRGEETQYF
TRBJ2-1 few 17 TRBD2 TRBV14 TGTGCCAGCAGCCATAAATCCAAGCGGGAGGAGTACAATGAGCAGTTCTTC CASSHKSKREEYNEQFF
TRBJ2-3 NA 12 NA TRBV6-5 TGTGCCAGCAGTGCAGGCCCCCTGACGCAGTATTTT CASSAGPLTQYF
TRBJ1-2 NA 13 NA TRBV6-1 TGTGCCAGCACCATTGGGGGGGCGCTTGGCTACACCTTC CASTIGGALGYTF
TRBJ1-2 NA 16 TRBD1 TRBV4-3 TGCGCCAGCAGCCAAGACTGGTCTAACAGGGGATTTGGCTACACCTTC CASSQDWSNRGFGYTF
TRBJ1-1 NA 15 NA TRBV5-4 TGTGCCAGCAGCTTGGAGCCAGGGGTTATTACTGAAGCTTTCTTT CASSLEPGVITEAFF
TRBJ2-2 NA 16 TRBD1 TRBV7-6 TGTGCCAGCAGCTTAGCAGGGGGCCGGAACACCGGGGAGCTGTTTTTT CASSLAGGRNTGELFF
TRBJ2-3 NA 17 NA TRBV7-2 TGTGCCAGCAGCCACCGTAACGGGGGTGCCCCGCCGGATACGCAGTATTTT CASSHRNGGAPPDTQYF
TRBJ1-3 NA 15 NA TRBV5-6 TGTGCCAGCATCCTAATGGGGACAACTGGAAACACCATATATTTT CASILMGTTGNTIYF
TRBJ1-5 NA 15 NA TRBV28 TGTGCCAGCAGTTTACAGGGCCGAGAGAATCAGCCCCAGCATTTT CASSLQGRENQPQHF
TRBJ1-4 NA 13 NA TRBV5-4 TGTGCCAGCAGCTTGGCGGCTAATGAAAAACTGTTTTTT CASSLAANEKLFF